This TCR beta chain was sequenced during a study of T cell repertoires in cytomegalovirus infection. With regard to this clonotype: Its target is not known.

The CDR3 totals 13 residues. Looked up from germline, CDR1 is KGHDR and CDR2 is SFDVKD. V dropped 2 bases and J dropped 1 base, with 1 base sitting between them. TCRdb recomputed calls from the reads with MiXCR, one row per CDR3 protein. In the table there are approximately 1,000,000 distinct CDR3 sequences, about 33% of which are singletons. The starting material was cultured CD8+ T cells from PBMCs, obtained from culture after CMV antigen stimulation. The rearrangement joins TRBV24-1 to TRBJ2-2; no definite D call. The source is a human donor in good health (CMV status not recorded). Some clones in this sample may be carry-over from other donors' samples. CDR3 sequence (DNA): TGTGCCACCAGTGATTGGAACACCGGGGAGCTGTTTTTT. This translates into CATSDWNTGELFF.